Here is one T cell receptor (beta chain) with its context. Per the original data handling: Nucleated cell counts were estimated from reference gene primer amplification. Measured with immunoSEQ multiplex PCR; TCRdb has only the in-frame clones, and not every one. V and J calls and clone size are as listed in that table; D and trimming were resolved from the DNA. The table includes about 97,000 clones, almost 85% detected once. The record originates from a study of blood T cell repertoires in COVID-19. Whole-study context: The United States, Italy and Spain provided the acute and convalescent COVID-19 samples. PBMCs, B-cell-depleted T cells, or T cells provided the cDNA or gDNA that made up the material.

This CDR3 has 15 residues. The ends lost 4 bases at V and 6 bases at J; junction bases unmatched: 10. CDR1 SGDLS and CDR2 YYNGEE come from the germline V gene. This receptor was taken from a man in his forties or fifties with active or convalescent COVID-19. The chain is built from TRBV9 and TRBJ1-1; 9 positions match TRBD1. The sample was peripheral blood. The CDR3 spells CASSIGQGSMAEAFF. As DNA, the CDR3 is TGTGCCAGCAGCATCGGACAGGGGAGTATGGCTGAAGCTTTCTTT.